Below are 9 T cell receptor beta chains sequenced from a single sample in a study of T cell changes during pregnancy in multiple sclerosis. The assay was immunoSEQ multiplex PCR, and TCRdb's table has in-frame clones only and misses some. The sample yields tens of thousands of clones, about 92% seen once. The sequences come from peripheral blood, collected after pregnancy. Every receptor here comes from a female donor with multiple sclerosis, enrolled in a pregnancy study.

The chain employs TRBV10-3 and TRBJ1-1; TRBD1 matches 7 bases. The CDR3 is made up of 13 amino acids. The V gene's germline CDR1 is ENHRY and CDR2 SYGVKD. The V segment lost 9 bases and the J segment 0 bases; nucleotides outside the gene matches: 4. The CDR3 reads CAIGTVMNTEAFF. In DNA form, the CDR3 reads TGTGCCATAGGGACAGTAATGAACACTGAAGCTTTCTTT.

The chain recombines TRBV7-2 with TRBJ1-5; 9 bases are shared with TRBD1. This CDR3 has 14 amino acids. The trim removed 3 bases at V and 7 bases at J, leaving 4 bases unmatched. CDR1 is SGHTA and CDR2 is FQGNSA in the germline V gene. The CDR3 bases are TGTGCCAGCAGCTTCGACAGGGGGGCACAGCCCCAGCATTTT. This gives the protein CASSFDRGAQPQHF.

The rearrangement joins TRBV9 to TRBJ2-3; D is unclear. V gave up 3 bases and J gave up 0 bases, with 5 bases separating them. Looked up from germline, CDR1 is SGDLS and CDR2 is YYNGEE. The CDR3 is 13 amino acids. CDR3 protein: CASSGGSTDTQYF. The CDR3 coding sequence is TGTGCCAGCAGCGGAGGTAGCACAGATACGCAGTATTTT.

The gene calls are TRBV7-2 and TRBJ2-1; TRBD2 matches 9 bases. This CDR3 is built from 17 residues. The trim removed 5 bases at V and 8 bases at J, leaving 16 bases unmatched. Germline loops: CDR1 SGHTA, CDR2 FQGNSA. CDR3 sequence (DNA): TGTGCCAGCAGCCTGAGGGTGTGGGGCGGGAGGGGGGATGAGCAGTTCTTC. It translates to CASSLRVWGGRGDEQFF.

This chain joins TRBV5-1 and TRBJ2-7, with TRBD2 identical over 15 bases. J gave up 5 bases and V 4 bases, and 4 bases lay outside the gene matches. The length of the CDR3 is 15 residues. The germline V gene encodes CDR1 SGHRS and CDR2 YFSETQ. Here the CDR3 DNA reads TGCGCCAGCAGCCTAGGACTAGCGGGAGGGAACGAGCAGTACTTC. Its protein is CASSLGLAGGNEQYF.

V gene TRBV29-1 combines with J gene TRBJ2-1; D possibly corresponds to TRBD2 (5 bases). In germline, CDR1 is SQVTM, CDR2 ANQGSEA. The length of the CDR3 is 10 residues. The germline V and J ends were trimmed by 8 bases and 8 bases, with 10 bases remaining between them. CDR3 loop: CSSGSDEQFF. The CDR3 DNA is TGCAGCTCGGGGAGCGATGAGCAGTTCTTC.

The V call is TRBV5-1, the J call TRBJ2-5, with 13 bases fitting TRBD2. The J segment lost 4 bases and the V segment lost 4 bases, leaving 10 bases of the junction unmatched. The germline CDR1 and CDR2 sequences are SGHRS and YFSETQ. The CDR3 has 17 residues. The CDR3 bases are TGCGCCAGCAGCCCGGGGGGGACTAGCGGGACTTTAGAGACCCAGTACTTC. This gives the protein CASSPGGTSGTLETQYF.

The chain uses TRBV9 and TRBJ1-2, with a possible D match to TRBD1 (6 bases). The CDR3 extends over 14 amino acids. Trimming left V 0 bases short and J 3 bases short, with 9 bases between. Germline-derived CDR1 and CDR2 are SGDLS and YYNGEE. CDR3 residues: CASSVGGGDYGYTF. CDR3 nucleotide sequence: TGTGCCAGCAGCGTAGGCGGGGGCGACTATGGCTACACCTTC.

V is TRBV5-3 and J is TRBJ1-1; the match to TRBD1 covers 7 bases. TRBV5-3 is flagged as an ORF with uncertain function. CDR3 size: 16 residues. The junction had 8 bases not matched to a gene; V was cut back by 3 bases and J by 0 bases. The CDR3 sequence: CARSSLRDSLNTEAFF. Here the CDR3 DNA reads TGTGCCAGAAGCTCGCTCCGGGACAGCTTGAACACTGAAGCTTTCTTT.